This entry concerns a single TCR beta chain. The antigen is unknown. This CDR3 has 17 residues. The germline V gene encodes CDR1 SGHAT and CDR2 FQNNGV. V gave up 0 bases and J gave up 1 base, with 13 bases separating them. This sample is part of a study of graft-versus-host responses after intestinal transplantation. Broader study findings: Ileal or blood samples showed some GvH clones first, and such clones were also found in recipient marrow.

Method: immunoSEQ multiplex PCR; TCRdb's copy keeps in-frame clones and lacks some. Found here are 95,000 to 150,000 clones, roughly 95% of them singletons; the top ten hold over 2.5%. The sequence derives from a human donor who received an intestinal transplant. The V gene is TRBV11-2, the J gene TRBJ2-1, with a weak D call TRBD2 (7 bases). Sequences were derived from unstimulated CD8+ T cells sorted from spleen or lymph node cells, sampled before intestinal transplant. The CDR3 DNA follows: TGTGCCAGCAGCTTAGATCGGGGAGGGGGGTCCTACAATGAGCAGTTCTTC. Residues: CASSLDRGGGSYNEQFF.